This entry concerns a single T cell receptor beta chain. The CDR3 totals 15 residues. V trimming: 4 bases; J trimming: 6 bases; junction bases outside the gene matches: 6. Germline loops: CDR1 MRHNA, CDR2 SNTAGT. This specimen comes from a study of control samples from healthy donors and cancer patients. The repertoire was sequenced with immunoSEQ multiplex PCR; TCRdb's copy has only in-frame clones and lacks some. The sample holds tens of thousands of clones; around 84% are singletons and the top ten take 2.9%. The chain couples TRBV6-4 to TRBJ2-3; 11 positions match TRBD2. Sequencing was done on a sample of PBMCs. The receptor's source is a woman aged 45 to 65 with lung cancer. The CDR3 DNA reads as TGTGCCAGCAGTGCCCTAGCGGGGGGCGCCGATACGCAGTATTTT. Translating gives CASSALAGGADTQYF.